This passage covers 11 T cell receptor beta chains from one sample sequenced in a study of cytomegalovirus exposure and HLA in healthy donors. Only in-frame clones appear in the TCRdb table, and some are missing; sequencing was by immunoSEQ multiplex PCR. The sample consists of some 90,000 clones, approximately 96% of them appearing once. Source material: PBMCs. These receptor sequences come from a man between 18 and 35 years old in good health and CMV-seronegative.

This clone was seen once. The gene calls are TRBV11-2 and TRBJ2-5; 7 bases map to TRBD2. Germline CDR1 and CDR2: SGHAT and FQNNGV. With V trimmed by 5 bases and J by 5 bases, 14 bases remained unmatched. CDR3 length equals 16 residues. The CDR3 DNA follows: TGTGCCAGCAGCCGAATAGCGGGCAAAACGACGGAGACCCAGTACTTC. Translated: CASSRIAGKTTETQYF.

The genes are TRBV5-4 and TRBJ1-3; unclear D gene. V lost 0 bases and J lost 2, with 9 bases in between. CDR3 length equals 15 residues. CDR1 SGHNT and CDR2 YYREEE come from the germline V gene (reference sequence). DNA for the CDR3: TGTGCCAGCAGCTTGGATGGTAGAGCTGGAAACACCATATATTTT. It codes for CASSLDGRAGNTIYF.

The chain uses TRBV27 and TRBJ2-2; TRBD2 agrees at 8 bases. Germline-derived CDR1 and CDR2 are MNHEY and SMNVEV (reference sequence). V shed 5 bases and J 6 bases; nucleotides not matched to a gene: 2. The CDR3 has 13 amino acids. The CDR3 DNA reads TGTGCCAGCAGTCGGGGGGGCTCCGGGGAGCTGTTTTTT. Translation gives CASSRGGSGELFF.

The chain carries TRBV25-1 and TRBJ1-1, with a tentative D call TRBD1 (6 bases). Germline values: CDR1 MGHDK, CDR2 SYGVNS. V was cut by 4 bases and J by 4 bases, with 13 bases left in between. The CDR3 contains 14 residues. CDR3 bases: TGTGCCAGCAGTGTCTTGGGGGCAGGCACTGAAGCTTTCTTT. This sequence encodes CASSVLGAGTEAFF.

The J gene is TRBJ1-3, the V gene TRBV5-1; possibly TRBD1 for D (5 bases). Germline CDR1 reads SGHRS; CDR2 reads YFSETQ. This CDR3 is built from 15 residues. The V end was cut by 4 bases, the J end by 4 bases, with 15 bases between. The CDR3 here is CASSASTAQGNTIYF. The CDR3 DNA is TGCGCCAGCAGCGCCTCGACAGCTCAAGGAAACACCATATATTTT.

The chain uses TRBV5-1 and TRBJ2-3; 9 positions match TRBD1. There are 16 residues in the CDR3. The germline V gene has CDR1 SGHRS and CDR2 YFSETQ. J lost 3 bases, V lost 0 bases, and 5 bases had no gene match. The CDR3 DNA reads TGCGCCAGCAGCTTGGTGGGGACAGGGCATACAGATACGCAGTATTTT. Translation: CASSLVGTGHTDTQYF.

The chain joins TRBV10-3 to TRBJ1-1; D is unclear. Germline assignment: CDR1 ENHRY and CDR2 SYGVKD. The CDR3 totals 14 residues. Trimming left V 6 bases short and J 1 base short, with 12 bases between. The CDR3, as DNA: TGTGCCATCAGGCAGGACTTATCGAACACTGAAGCTTTCTTT. This gives the protein CAIRQDLSNTEAFF.

This clone occurred once. The chain uses TRBV30 and TRBJ2-1; TRBD2 might be the D (5 bases). V was shortened by 4 bases and J by 0 bases, with 10 bases between the two germline ends. The CDR3 has 14 residues. Per germline, CDR1 GTSNPN and CDR2 SVGIG (reference sequence). The chain's CDR3 is CAWTLGSSYNEQFF. As DNA, the CDR3 is TGTGCCTGGACCCTAGGGAGCTCCTACAATGAGCAGTTCTTC.

The chain has TRBV5-6 and TRBJ2-7; 10 bases are a match to TRBD2. V trimming: 0 bases; J trimming: 1 base; junction bases outside the gene matches: 4. Germline CDR1 is SGHDT and CDR2 is YYEEEE. The CDR3 covers 16 residues. Here the CDR3 reads CASSLAASGRSYEQYF. CDR3 coding DNA: TGTGCCAGCAGCTTGGCCGCTAGCGGGAGATCCTACGAGCAGTACTTC.

The chain joins TRBV7-9 to TRBJ1-4; D possibly corresponds to TRBD1 (6 bases). The germline gives CDR1 SEHNR, CDR2 FQNEAQ (reference sequence). This CDR3 contains 16 residues. V was cut by 2 bases and J by 7 bases, with 17 bases left in between. CDR3 loop: CASSLRGGVRGEKLFF. DNA for the CDR3: TGTGCCAGCAGCTTAAGGGGGGGGGTTCGTGGTGAAAAACTGTTTTTT.

V usage is TRBV28 and J usage is TRBJ2-7; tentatively, D is TRBD2 (5 bases). Germline values: CDR1 MDHEN, CDR2 SYDVKM. This CDR3 has 15 amino acids. The germline V and J ends were trimmed by 5 bases and 0 bases, with 14 bases remaining between them. CDR3 DNA sequence: TGTGCCAGCAGTCGACTGGCGGGCGCCTCCTACGAGCAGTACGTC. Protein: CASSRLAGASYEQYV.